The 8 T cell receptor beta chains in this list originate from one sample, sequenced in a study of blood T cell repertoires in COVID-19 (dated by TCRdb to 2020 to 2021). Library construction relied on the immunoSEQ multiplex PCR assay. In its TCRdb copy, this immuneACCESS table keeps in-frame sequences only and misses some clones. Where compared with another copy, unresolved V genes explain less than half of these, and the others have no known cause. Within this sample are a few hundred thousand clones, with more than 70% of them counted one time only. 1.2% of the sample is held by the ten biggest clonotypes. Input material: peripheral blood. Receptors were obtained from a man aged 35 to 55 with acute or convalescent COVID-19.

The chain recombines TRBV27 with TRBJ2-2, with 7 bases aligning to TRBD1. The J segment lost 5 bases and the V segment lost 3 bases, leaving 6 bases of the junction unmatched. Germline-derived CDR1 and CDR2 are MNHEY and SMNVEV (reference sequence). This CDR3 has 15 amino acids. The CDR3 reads CASSFYRGGTGELFF. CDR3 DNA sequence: TGTGCCAGCAGTTTTTACAGGGGTGGGACCGGGGAGCTGTTTTTT.

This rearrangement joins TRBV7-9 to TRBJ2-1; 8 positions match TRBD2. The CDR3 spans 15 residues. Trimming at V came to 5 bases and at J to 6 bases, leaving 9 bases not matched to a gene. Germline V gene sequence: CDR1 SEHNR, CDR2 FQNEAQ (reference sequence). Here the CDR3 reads CASSPPGGPVNEQFF. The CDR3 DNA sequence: TGTGCCAGCAGCCCTCCGGGGGGGCCAGTCAATGAGCAGTTCTTC.

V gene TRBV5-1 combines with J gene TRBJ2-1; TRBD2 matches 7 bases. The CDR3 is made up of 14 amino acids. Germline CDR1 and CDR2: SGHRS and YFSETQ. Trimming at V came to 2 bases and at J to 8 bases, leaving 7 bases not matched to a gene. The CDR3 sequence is CASSFVASGDEQFF. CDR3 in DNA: TGCGCCAGCAGCTTCGTGGCTAGCGGTGATGAGCAGTTCTTC. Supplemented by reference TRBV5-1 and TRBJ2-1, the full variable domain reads KAGVTQTPRYLIKTRGQQVTLSCSPISGHRSVSWYQQTPGQGLQFLFEYFSETQRNKGNFPGRFSGRQFSNSRSEMNVSTLELGDSALYLCASSFVASGDEQFFGPGTRLTVL.

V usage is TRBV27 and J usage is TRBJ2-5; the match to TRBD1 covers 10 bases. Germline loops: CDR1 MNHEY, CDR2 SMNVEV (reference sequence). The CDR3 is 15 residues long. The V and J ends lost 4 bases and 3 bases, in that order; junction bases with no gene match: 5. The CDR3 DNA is TGTGCCAGCAGTTCCCCCGGGACAGGGGAAGAGACCCAGTACTTC. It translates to CASSSPGTGEETQYF.

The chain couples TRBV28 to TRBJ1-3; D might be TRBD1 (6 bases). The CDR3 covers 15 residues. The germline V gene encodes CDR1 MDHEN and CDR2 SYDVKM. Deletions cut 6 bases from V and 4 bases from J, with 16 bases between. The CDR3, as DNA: TGTGCCAGCAGCGATACAGGGACCAGCGGAAACACCATATATTTT. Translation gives CASSDTGTSGNTIYF.

In DNA, the CDR3 is TGCAGCGTTGAACTCCCGAGAAGTGGCTACACCTTC. Protein product: CSVELPRSGYTF. This chain connects TRBV29-1 to TRBJ1-2, with D unclear. The CDR3 has 12 residues. The V gene's germline CDR1 is SQVTM and CDR2 ANQGSEA. Trimming stripped 2 bases from V and 7 bases from J, with 11 bases between.

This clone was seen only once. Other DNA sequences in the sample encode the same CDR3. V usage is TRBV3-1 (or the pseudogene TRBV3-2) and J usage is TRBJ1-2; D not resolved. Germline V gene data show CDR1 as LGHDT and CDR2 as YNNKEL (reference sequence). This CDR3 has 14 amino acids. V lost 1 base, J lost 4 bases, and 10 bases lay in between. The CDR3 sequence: CASSQVRGGYGYTF. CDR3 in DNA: TGTGCCAGCAGCCAAGTGAGAGGAGGCTATGGCTACACCTTC.

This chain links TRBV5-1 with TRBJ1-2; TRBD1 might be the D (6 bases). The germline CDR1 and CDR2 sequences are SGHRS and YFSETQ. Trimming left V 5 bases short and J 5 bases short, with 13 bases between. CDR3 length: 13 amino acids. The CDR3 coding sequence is TGCGCCAGCAGAGAACAGGGTGATTATGGCTACACCTTC. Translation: CASREQGDYGYTF.